These T cell receptor beta chains were read from a single sample in a study of shared clonotypes between healthy human individuals. The table came from immunoSEQ multiplex PCR; TCRdb's copy has only in-frame clones and leaves some out. Of about 1 million clones listed, about 75% are singletons. The specimen sequenced was memory CD4+ T cells sorted from blood. These receptors were collected from a man aged 18-30 years in good health. Both conserved end residues are part of each CDR3. Fields, in order: CDR3 protein, CDR3 DNA, J gene, clone size, D gene, V gene, CDR3 length. D genes are given only for firm matches. Only some rows state a clone size, as once, few, many or a class for expanded clones.

CASSRGQNTDTQYF | TGTGCCAGCAGCCGGGGACAGAACACAGATACGCAGTATTTT | TRBJ2-3 | few | TRBD1 | TRBV7-9 | 14
CSSGQLNTEAFF | TGTAGTTCTGGGCAGCTGAACACTGAAGCTTTCTTT | TRBJ1-1 | - | - | TRBV28 | 12
CASSPPGDEKLFF | TGTGCCAGCTCACCACCAGGGGATGAAAAACTGTTTTTT | TRBJ1-4 | - | - | TRBV18 | 13
CASSLQYSYTEAFF | TGCGCCAGCAGCTTGCAATACAGCTACACTGAAGCTTTCTTT | TRBJ1-1 | - | - | TRBV5-1 | 14
CASSLGPGGELFF | TGTGCCAGCAGCTTAGGGCCTGGCGGGGAGCTGTTTTTT | TRBJ2-2 | - | - | TRBV11-3 | 13
CASRGDRYSPLHF | TGTGCCAGCAGGGGGGACAGATATTCACCCCTCCACTTT | TRBJ1-6 | - | TRBD1 | TRBV6-1 | 13
CASSSPSRTDTQYF | TGTGCCAGCAGCTCCCCGTCCCGCACAGATACGCAGTATTTT | TRBJ2-3 | - | - | TRBV7-8 | 14
CASRSDRGRWETQYF | TGTGCCAGCAGATCAGACAGGGGGCGCTGGGAGACCCAGTACTTC | TRBJ2-5 | - | TRBD1 | TRBV28 | 15
CASSRSGTSGNTIYF | TGTGCCAGCAGCCGATCTGGGACGTCGGGAAACACCATATATTTT | TRBJ1-3 | few | - | TRBV6-5 | 15
CASSLGDQYEQYF | TGCGCCAGCAGCTTGGGGGATCAATACGAGCAGTACTTC | TRBJ2-7 | - | - | TRBV5-1 | 13
CAWRGDKNTEAFF | TGTGCCTGGAGGGGGGACAAGAACACTGAAGCTTTCTTT | TRBJ1-1 | - | - | TRBV30 | 13
CASSSQGASTEAFF | TGTGCCAGTAGCTCACAGGGGGCCAGCACTGAAGCTTTCTTT | TRBJ1-1 | few | TRBD1 | TRBV19 | 14
CASSYGRSSTYGYTF | TGTGCCAGCAGTTACGGACGGTCTTCTACCTATGGCTACACCTTC | TRBJ1-2 | - | - | TRBV6-6 | 15
CASSDGGPNSPLHF | TGCGCCAGCAGTGATGGGGGGCCTAATTCACCCCTCCACTTT | TRBJ1-6 | many | - | TRBV10-1 | 14
CASSPTRDTQYF | TGCGCCAGCAGCCCGACCCGGGATACGCAGTATTTT | TRBJ2-3 | - | - | TRBV5-1 | 12
CASSSGQAGGQPQHF | TGTGCCAGCAGTTCGGGACAGGCCGGGGGTCAGCCCCAGCATTTT | TRBJ1-5 | - | TRBD1 | TRBV6-5 | 15
CASRGGGNEQFF | TGTGCCAGCCGCGGCGGGGGCAATGAGCAGTTCTTC | TRBJ2-1 | - | TRBD2 | TRBV7-6 | 12
CASSLRTSGSLNEQFF | TGTGCCAGCAGCTTGAGGACTAGCGGGAGTCTGAATGAGCAGTTCTTC | TRBJ2-1 | - | TRBD2 | TRBV5-4 | 16
CASRTSSFYAYDEQYF | TGCGCCAGCAGGACATCTTCCTTCTATGCGTACGACGAGCAGTACTTC | TRBJ2-7 | - | - | TRBV5-1 | 16
CAISEFQTGDGYTF | TGTGCCATCAGTGAGTTCCAGACAGGGGATGGCTACACCTTC | TRBJ1-2 | - | TRBD1 | TRBV10-3 | 14
CASSFPPGRGRGGYTF | TGTGCCAGCAGTTTCCCCCCCGGCAGGGGGAGGGGGGGCTACACCTTC | TRBJ1-2 | - | TRBD1 | TRBV28 | 16
CASSYEQGAFF | TGTGCCAGCAGTTACGAACAGGGCGCTTTCTTT | TRBJ1-1 | - | - | TRBV6-5 | 11
CASSLNRVSTEAFF | TGTGCCAGCAGCTTAAACAGGGTTAGCACTGAAGCTTTCTTT | TRBJ1-1 | - | - | TRBV7-2 | 14
CASSGGGGVQFF | TGCGCCAGCAGTGGAGGCGGGGGGGTGCAGTTCTTC | TRBJ2-1 | - | TRBD2 | TRBV10-1 | 12
CASSLYRGEAFF | TGTGCCAGCAGTTTATACAGGGGTGAAGCTTTCTTT | TRBJ1-1 | few | TRBD1 | TRBV28 | 12
CASSSSGGASYEQYF | TGCGCCAGCAGCTCTTCCGGGGGGGCATCCTACGAGCAGTACTTC | TRBJ2-7 | - | TRBD2 | TRBV5-1 | 15
CASSGRGGGETGELFF | TGTGCCAGCAGCGGACGCGGAGGGGGGGAGACCGGGGAGCTGTTTTTT | TRBJ2-2 | - | - | TRBV9 | 16
CASSAATGGGKNIQYF | TGTGCCAGCAGTGCCGCGACAGGGGGTGGCAAAAACATTCAGTACTTC | TRBJ2-4 | - | TRBD1 | TRBV28 | 16